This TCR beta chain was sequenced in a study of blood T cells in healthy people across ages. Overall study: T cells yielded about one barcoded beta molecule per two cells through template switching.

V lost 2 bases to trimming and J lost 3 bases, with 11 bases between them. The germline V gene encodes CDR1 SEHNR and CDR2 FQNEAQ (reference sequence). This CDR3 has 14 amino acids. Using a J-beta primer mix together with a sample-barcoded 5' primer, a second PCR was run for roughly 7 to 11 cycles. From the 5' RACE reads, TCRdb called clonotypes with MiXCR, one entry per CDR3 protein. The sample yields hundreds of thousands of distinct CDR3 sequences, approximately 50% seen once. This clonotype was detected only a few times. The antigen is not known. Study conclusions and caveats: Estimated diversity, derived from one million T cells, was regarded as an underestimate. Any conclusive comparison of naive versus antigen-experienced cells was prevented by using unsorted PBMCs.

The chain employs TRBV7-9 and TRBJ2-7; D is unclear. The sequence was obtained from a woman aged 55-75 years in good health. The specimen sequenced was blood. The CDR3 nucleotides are TGTGCCAGCAGCTTAAGTACGCACCGCTACGAGCAGTACTTC. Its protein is CASSLSTHRYEQYF.